Shown below are 9 T cell receptor beta chains from a single sample sequenced in a study of lymphopenia after photon versus proton radiotherapy. Generated by immunoSEQ multiplex PCR, the TCRdb table keeps only in-frame clones and is missing some. Among around 30,000 clones, 84% were seen once, and the ten largest hold about 14%. The input for sequencing was peripheral blood, taken from a patient treated with proton-based radiotherapy. The receptor set was obtained from a woman in her seventies with pancreatic cancer.

The gene calls are TRBV5-6 and TRBJ2-5; D gene ambiguous. V was shortened by 0 bases and J by 4 bases, with 7 bases between the two germline ends. Germline V CDR1 and CDR2: SGHDT, YYEEEE. This CDR3 has 13 amino acids. CDR3 sequence (DNA): TGTGCCAGCAGCTTGGGAACGGGAGAGACCCAGTACTTC. Amino acids: CASSLGTGETQYF. The full variable domain, in which reference TRBV5-6 and TRBJ2-5 provide the parts outside the CDR3, is DAGVTQSPTHLIKTRGQQVTLRCSPKSGHDTVSWYQQALGQGPQFIFQYYEEEERQRGNFPDRFSGHQFPNYSSELNVNALLLGDSALYLCASSLGTGETQYFGPGTRLLVL.

The chain links TRBV2 to TRBJ2-2; TRBD2 is a possible D gene (7 bases). V lost 6 bases and J 5 bases, leaving 16 bases between the germline ends. Germline CDR1 and CDR2: SNHLY and FYNNEI. CDR3 length equals 15 residues. In DNA form, the CDR3 reads TGTGCCAGCAGACCCACGGGGGGCTTTACCGGGGAGCTGTTTTTT. Translation: CASRPTGGFTGELFF. The variable domain in full, completed from reference TRBV2 and TRBJ2-2, reads EPEVTQTPSHQVTQMGQEVILRCVPISNHLYFYWYRQILGQKVEFLVSFYNNEISEKSEIFDDQFSVERPDGSNFTLKIRSTKLEDSAMYFCASRPTGGFTGELFFGEGSRLTVL.

This chain uses TRBV4-3 with TRBJ2-3; no clear D. The germline V and J ends were trimmed by 3 bases and 2 bases, with 3 bases remaining between them. This CDR3 has 12 residues. CDR1 LGHNA and CDR2 YSLEER come from the germline V gene. CDR3 sequence (DNA): TGCGCCAGCAGCCAGACCACAGATACGCAGTATTTT. Translated: CASSQTTDTQYF.

The rearrangement uses TRBV7-8 and TRBJ2-3; 7 nucleotides agree with TRBD2. The trim removed 2 bases at V and 2 bases at J, leaving 10 bases unmatched. CDR1 and CDR2 from the germline V gene are SGHVS and FQNEAQ. The CDR3 length is 17 residues. CDR3 DNA sequence: TGTGCCAGCAGCTTAAATGCGGGGCTAGCGGACACAGATACGCAGTATTTT. Translating gives CASSLNAGLADTDTQYF.

This sequence joins TRBV7-9 and TRBJ2-7, with D perhaps TRBD2 (6 bases). This CDR3 contains 14 residues. V was cut by 8 bases and J by 3 bases, with 17 bases left in between. Germline assignment: CDR1 SEHNR and CDR2 FQNEAQ (reference sequence). The CDR3: CASADSGLIYEQYF. The CDR3 nucleotides read TGTGCCAGCGCCGATAGCGGATTGATCTACGAGCAGTACTTC.

This chain joins TRBV9 and TRBJ1-4; a weak D match, TRBD1 (6 bases). CDR1 SGDLS and CDR2 YYNGEE come from the germline V gene. The CDR3 contains 15 residues. Trimming removed 2 bases at V and 8 bases at J, with 16 bases between. This CDR3 is CASSVTQGLGEKLFF. The DNA of the CDR3 is TGTGCCAGCAGCGTGACGCAGGGGTTGGGGGAAAAACTGTTTTTT.

This clone was found a few times. This sequence joins TRBV7-9 and TRBJ2-1; D may be TRBD2 (6 bases). In germline, CDR1 is SEHNR, CDR2 FQNEAQ (reference sequence). The CDR3 is 15 residues long. V dropped 2 bases and J dropped 0 bases, with 8 bases sitting between them. As DNA, the CDR3 is TGTGCCAGCAGCTTACTAGCGAGCTCCTACAATGAGCAGTTCTTC. It encodes CASSLLASSYNEQFF.

This clone was counted a single time. The V and J genes are TRBV2 and TRBJ1-5, with D tentatively TRBD1 (5 bases). V lost 11 bases, J lost 6 bases, and 20 bases lay in between. The germline V gene encodes CDR1 SNHLY and CDR2 FYNNEI. The CDR3 contains 14 residues. The CDR3 DNA follows: TGTGCCTCCCATGAGGGGTTACGGGTTCAGCCCCAGCATTTT. Its protein is CASHEGLRVQPQHF.

This clone came up a few times. The V call is TRBV5-4, the J call TRBJ1-2; no clear D. Trimming took 0 bases from V and 7 from J, leaving 19 bases between them. The germline V gene encodes CDR1 SGHNT and CDR2 YYREEE (reference sequence). CDR3 length: 16 residues. CDR3 region: CASSLAVVARRGGYTF. The DNA for the CDR3 is TGTGCCAGCAGCTTGGCCGTCGTTGCGCGGCGCGGTGGCTACACCTTC. The whole variable domain, filled in from reference TRBV5-4 and TRBJ1-2, reads ETGVTQSPTHLIKTRGQQVTLRCSSQSGHNTVSWYQQALGQGPQFIFQYYREEENGRGNFPPRFSGLQFPNYSSELNVNALELDDSALYLCASSLAVVARRGGYTFGSGTRLTVV.